These T cell receptor beta chains were read from a single sample in a study of cytomegalovirus exposure and HLA in healthy donors. The method was immunoSEQ multiplex PCR; TCRdb's version includes in-frame clones alone and lacks a portion of them. The sample yields 100,000 or so clones, around 86% seen once. The sequencing sample was made of PBMCs. The receptors were sampled from a woman younger than 30 in good health and CMV-seropositive. Each CDR3 is given with its conserved first and last residue. The D gene is left open where the match is weak. A row's size may be missing; if present it is once, few, many or a size class.

CDR3 protein	CDR3 DNA	V gene	J gene	D gene	clone size
CSVDSRGSYNEQFF	TGCAGCGTTGACTCGCGGGGCTCCTACAATGAGCAGTTCTTC	TRBV29-1	TRBJ2-1	-	-
CASSLNRVHTF	TGTGCCAGCAGTTTGAACAGGGTCCACACCTTC	TRBV28	TRBJ1-2	-	-
CASSPGDRGFNQPQHF	TGTGCCAGCTCACCAGGGGACAGGGGATTCAATCAGCCCCAGCATTTT	TRBV18	TRBJ1-5	TRBD1	-
CASTLSGAYGYTF	TGTGCCAGTACCCTCAGTGGGGCATATGGCTACACCTTC	TRBV19	TRBJ1-2	-	-
CAISEQGSTDTQYF	TGTGCCATCAGTGAACAGGGAAGCACAGATACGCAGTATTTT	TRBV10-3	TRBJ2-3	-	-
CASSARGTSTSGGNEQFF	TGTGCCAGCAGCGCAAGGGGGACTAGCACATCTGGGGGCAATGAGCAGTTCTTC	TRBV9	TRBJ2-1	TRBD2	-
CASSRSGGYEQYF	TGTGCCAGCAGCCGTAGCGGGGGTTACGAGCAGTACTTC	TRBV7-9	TRBJ2-7	TRBD2	-
CASSSTGTPYGYTF	TGTGCCAGTAGTAGTACAGGGACACCCTATGGCTACACCTTC	TRBV19	TRBJ1-2	-	-
CASSGQGADEKLFF	TGTGCCAGCTCCGGACAGGGGGCGGATGAAAAACTGTTTTTT	TRBV27	TRBJ1-4	TRBD1	-
CASPEKDRVF	TGTGCCAGCCCCGAGAAGGACAGGGTCTTC	TRBV25-1	TRBJ2-7	TRBD1	few
CAWSEQGNTNEQFF	TGTGCCTGGAGTGAACAGGGGAATACCAATGAGCAGTTCTTC	TRBV30	TRBJ2-1	TRBD1	-
CASSPGAWGMNTEAFF	TGTGCCAGCAGCCCGGGAGCGTGGGGCATGAACACTGAAGCTTTCTTT	TRBV9	TRBJ1-1	-	-
CASSVAGGGNEQFF	TGCGCCAGCAGTGTCGCGGGAGGTGGAAATGAGCAGTTCTTC	TRBV10-2	TRBJ2-1	TRBD2	-
CASSLTPSETQYF	TGTGCCAGCAGCCTTACCCCCTCCGAGACGCAGTATTTT	TRBV11-2	TRBJ2-3	-	-
CASSLRTAYNEQFF	TGTGCCAGCAGTTTACGGACAGCCTACAATGAGCAGTTCTTC	TRBV27	TRBJ2-1	-	-